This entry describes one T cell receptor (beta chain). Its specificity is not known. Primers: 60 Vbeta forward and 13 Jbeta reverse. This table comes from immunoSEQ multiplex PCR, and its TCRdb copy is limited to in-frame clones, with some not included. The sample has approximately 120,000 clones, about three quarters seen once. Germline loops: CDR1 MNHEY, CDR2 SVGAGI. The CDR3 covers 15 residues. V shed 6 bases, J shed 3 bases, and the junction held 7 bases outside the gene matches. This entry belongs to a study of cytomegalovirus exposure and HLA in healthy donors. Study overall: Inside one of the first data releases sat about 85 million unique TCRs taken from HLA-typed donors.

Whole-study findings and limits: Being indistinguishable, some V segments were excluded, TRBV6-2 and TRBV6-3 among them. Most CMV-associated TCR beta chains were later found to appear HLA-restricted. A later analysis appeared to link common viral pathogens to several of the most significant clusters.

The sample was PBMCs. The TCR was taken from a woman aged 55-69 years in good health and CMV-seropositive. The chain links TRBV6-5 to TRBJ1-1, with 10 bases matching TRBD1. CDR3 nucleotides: TGTGCCAGCAGGGACAGGGGGGCGGCCTACACTGAAGCTTTCTTT. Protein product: CASRDRGAAYTEAFF.